Following are 20 T cell receptor beta chains from one sample sequenced in a study of Ad26.COV2.S vaccination and SARS-CoV-2 variants. Treatment here: roughly 19 received Ad26.COV2.S at low or high dose, single or two shots; 5 received placebo; per-sample allocation not given. Day 63 after the first injection of vaccine or placebo was the sampling time. TCRdb keeps only in-frame clones here, not all; method: immunoSEQ multiplex PCR. Of about 460,000 clones listed, 80% to 90% were seen once; the top ten hold around 1.6%. The specimen was peripheral blood, collected in a trial of Ad26.COV2.S vaccine versus placebo. The source of these receptors is a person between 18 and 65 years old who received the Ad26.COV2.S COVID-19 vaccine or a placebo.

This chain connects TRBV19 to TRBJ2-6, with D unclear. Germline lookup yields CDR1 LNHDA and CDR2 SQIVND (reference sequence). The CDR3 runs 13 residues. Deletions cut 6 bases from V and 4 bases from J, with 7 bases between. CDR3 DNA: TGTGCCAGTAGGTTAGGGGGGGCCAACGTCCTGACTTTC. It codes for CASRLGGANVLTF.

V usage is TRBV2 and J usage is TRBJ1-6; D not certain. Trimming shortened V by 6 bases and J by 9 bases, and 12 bases separated the two germline ends. The CDR3 has 13 amino acids. Germline CDR1 is SNHLY and CDR2 is FYNNEI. CDR3 DNA: TGTGCCAGCAGCAGAGGGAGGTTTTCACCCCTCCACTTT. Its protein is CASSRGRFSPLHF.

This sequence joins TRBV18 and TRBJ2-5; 7 bases map to TRBD2. Per the germline V gene, CDR1 is KGHSH and CDR2 is LQKENI. The junction had 5 bases not matched to a gene; V was cut back by 1 base and J by 3 bases. The CDR3 consists of 15 residues. CDR3: CASSPQTGGKETQYF. In DNA, the CDR3 is TGTGCCAGCTCACCACAGACGGGGGGTAAAGAGACCCAGTACTTC. Combining the CDR3 with reference TRBV18 and TRBJ2-5 gives the whole variable domain NAGVMQNPRHLVRRRGQEARLRCSPMKGHSHVYWYRQLPEEGLKFMVYLQKENIIDESGMPKERFSAEFPKEGPSILRIQQVVRGDSAAYFCASSPQTGGKETQYFGPGTRLLVL.

The J gene is TRBJ1-5, the V gene TRBV28; D gene unclear. The CDR3 consists of 14 residues. V lost 6 bases and J 1 base, leaving 10 bases between the germline ends. CDR1 is MDHEN, CDR2 SYDVKM, per germline. The CDR3 nucleotides are TGTGCCAGCAGCCTAACACTGAGCAATCAGCCCCAGCATTTT. As protein: CASSLTLSNQPQHF.

The chain combines TRBV12-3 or TRBV12-4 with TRBJ2-5; a weak D match, TRBD2 (5 bases). V was pared by 5 bases and J by 5 bases, with 9 bases between. The CDR3 is 12 amino acids. CDR3 residues: CASSRTLETQYF. The CDR3 coding sequence is TGTGCCAGCAGTCGGACTTTGGAGACCCAGTACTTC.

A word on this clone: At one boundary the junction diverges from the germline segment, which might be a read error. The CDR3, as DNA: TGTGCCAGCAGCAGACAGGGACAGGTGGGGAACACTAAAGCTTTCTTT. Its protein product is CASSRQGQVGNTKAFF. This chain connects TRBV7-3 to TRBJ1-1; 8 bases are a match to TRBD1. This CDR3 has 16 residues. In germline, CDR1 is SGHTA, CDR2 FQGTGA. The whole variable domain, remainder taken from reference TRBV7-3 and TRBJ1-1, is GAGVSQTPSNKVTEKGKYVELRCDPISGHTALYWYRQSLGQGPEFLIYFQGTGAADDSGLPNDRFFAVRPEGSVSTLKIQRTERGDSAVYLCASSRQGQVGNTKAFFGQGTRLTVV.

This chain connects TRBV30 to TRBJ1-4; no firm D call. Germline-derived CDR1 and CDR2 are GTSNPN and SVGIG (reference sequence). Trimming took off 1 base at V and 0 bases at J, with 6 bases between the two ends. The CDR3 sequence is 14 residues long. CDR3 amino acids: CAWSAGTTNEKLFF. The CDR3 DNA is TGTGCCTGGAGTGCTGGGACAACTAATGAAAAACTGTTTTTT.

This chain connects TRBV5-1 to TRBJ1-2, with D possibly TRBD1 on 6 matching bases. Per the germline V gene, CDR1 is SGHRS and CDR2 is YFSETQ. CDR3 length equals 15 residues. Trimming removed 2 bases at V and 8 bases at J, with 19 bases between. DNA for the CDR3: TGCGCCAGCAGCTTTAGTAACAGGGCTCCTATCGGCTACACCTTC. Protein sequence: CASSFSNRAPIGYTF.

This chain connects TRBV3-1 (or the pseudogene TRBV3-2) to TRBJ2-7, with D possibly TRBD1 on 5 matching bases. Trimming removed 2 bases at V and 2 bases at J, with 13 bases between. Germline CDR1 is LGHDT and CDR2 is YNNKEL (reference sequence). CDR3 length: 15 amino acids. This chain's CDR3 is CASSQRAEGAYEQYF. CDR3 DNA: TGTGCCAGCAGCCAACGGGCGGAAGGGGCCTACGAGCAGTACTTC.

This clone showed up just once. The V and J genes are TRBV7-9 and TRBJ2-2; D unclear. The CDR3 extends over 12 amino acids. Germline CDR1 and CDR2: SEHNR and FQNEAQ (reference sequence). The V end lost 2 bases, the J end lost 6 bases, and 4 bases lay between the germline ends. In DNA, the CDR3 is TGTGCCAGCAGCTTATACCCCGGGGAGCTGTTTTTT. Translation: CASSLYPGELFF.

The chain employs TRBV25-1 and TRBJ1-1; a weak D match, TRBD1 (5 bases). Germline-derived CDR1 and CDR2 are MGHDK and SYGVNS. CDR3 length: 11 amino acids. The V and J ends lost 5 bases and 8 bases respectively, with 9 bases between them. In DNA, the CDR3 is TGTGCCAGCAGTAAAGAGGGGGAAGCTTTCTTT. This codes for CASSKEGEAFF. The full variable domain, completed using reference TRBV25-1 and TRBJ1-1, is EADIYQTPRYLVIGTGKKITLECSQTMGHDKMYWYQQDPGMELHLIHYSYGVNSTEKGDLSSESTVSRIRTEHFPLTLESARPSHTSQYLCASSKEGEAFFGQGTRLTVV.

V usage is TRBV30 and J usage is TRBJ1-5, with 8 bases identical to TRBD1. V lost 3 bases to trimming and J lost 9 bases; unmatched junction nucleotides: 13. There are 15 residues in the CDR3. CDR1 is GTSNPN and CDR2 is SVGIG in the germline V gene (reference sequence). CDR3 coding DNA: TGTGCCTGGAGCGCTGGGACAGGCAGTAGTTGGCCCCAGCATTTT. It translates to CAWSAGTGSSWPQHF.

A single count supports this clone. The CDR3 spells CASSVLAGDTGELFF. The CDR3 bases are TGTGCCAGCAGTGTACTAGCGGGGGACACCGGGGAGCTGTTTTTT. V is TRBV2 and J is TRBJ2-2, with 11 bases that match TRBD2. CDR3 length equals 15 residues. Germline V gives CDR1 SNHLY, CDR2 FYNNEI. With V trimmed by 4 bases and J by 3 bases, 1 base remained unmatched.

J is TRBJ1-2 and V is TRBV7-3, with D hard to call. Trimming took 0 bases from V and 3 from J, leaving 5 bases between them. CDR3 length equals 13 residues. The germline gives CDR1 SGHTA, CDR2 FQGTGA. DNA of the CDR3: TGTGCCAGCAGCTTAACGGGCGACTATGGCTACACCTTC. The encoded protein is CASSLTGDYGYTF.

The chain is built from TRBV5-8 and TRBJ1-5, with TRBD1 identical over 10 bases. This CDR3 comprises 14 residues. The junction had 4 bases not matched to a gene; V was cut back by 4 bases and J by 6 bases. Germline CDR1 reads SGHTS; CDR2 reads YDEGEE. The CDR3 DNA follows: TGTGCCAGCAGCACCGACAGGGGGCGTCAGCCCCAGCATTTT. Protein sequence: CASSTDRGRQPQHF.

This clone was recorded once. This chain joins TRBV29-1 and TRBJ2-7; 12 nucleotides line up with TRBD2. The V and J ends lost 1 base and 3 bases, in that order; junction bases with no gene match: 7. Germline V lookup: CDR1 SQVTM, CDR2 ANQGSEA. This CDR3 is 16 amino acids long. CDR3 region: CSVEGVRLAGDYEQYF. In DNA form, the CDR3 reads TGCAGCGTTGAAGGGGTTAGACTAGCGGGAGACTACGAGCAGTACTTC.

The gene calls are TRBV2 and TRBJ1-2; 10 positions match TRBD1. The CDR3 covers 15 residues. From germline, CDR1 is SNHLY and CDR2 FYNNEI. After removal of 6 bases from V and 3 bases from J, the junction contained 7 bases not matched to a gene. CDR3 nucleotides: TGTGCCAGCAGGACCGACAGGGGGCTGGACTATGGCTACACCTTC. It encodes CASRTDRGLDYGYTF.

This sequence joins TRBV28 and TRBJ2-2; 10 positions match TRBD1. Per the germline V gene, CDR1 is MDHEN and CDR2 is SYDVKM. The V gene end was trimmed by 6 bases and the J gene end by 5 bases; junction bases not matched to a gene: 3. This CDR3 is built from 14 residues. The CDR3 DNA reads TGTGCCAGCAGATCGGGACAGGGGACCGGGGAGCTGTTTTTT. It is translated as CASRSGQGTGELFF.

The chain employs TRBV28 and TRBJ1-5, with 7 positions matching TRBD1. Unmatched junction bases numbered 6, after V lost 6 bases and J lost 7 bases. Germline CDR1 MDHEN, CDR2 SYDVKM. This CDR3 comprises 13 residues. The CDR3 loop is CASRSTGYQPQHF. The DNA for the CDR3 is TGTGCCAGCAGATCGACAGGGTACCAGCCCCAGCATTTT. Based on the CDR3 plus reference TRBV28 and TRBJ1-5, the full variable domain is DVKVTQSSRYLVKRTGEKVFLECVQDMDHENMFWYRQDPGLGLRLIYFSYDVKMKEKGDIPEGYSVSREKKERFSLILESASTNQTSMYLCASRSTGYQPQHFGDGTRLSIL.

V usage is TRBV5-1 and J usage is TRBJ2-2; D gene ambiguous. The CDR3 covers 18 residues. Germline V CDR1 and CDR2: SGHRS, YFSETQ. V shed 0 bases and J shed 2 bases, with 17 bases lying between them. The DNA for the CDR3 is TGCGCCAGCAGCTTGGGGTTAGTTTCGGTTACAAACACCGGGGAGCTGTTTTTT. Encoded protein: CASSLGLVSVTNTGELFF.